Following are 26 T cell receptor beta chains from one sample sequenced in a study of STAT5B mutations in CD4+ large granular lymphocyte leukemia. Sequencing used immunoSEQ multiplex PCR; TCRdb keeps in-frame clones, though not all of them. The profile shows about 35,000 clones, about 76% of them singletons. Sequenced input: CD4+ T cells from blood buffy coats. The receptors here all came from a human donor in good health.

The V call is TRBV18, the J call TRBJ2-7, with D tentatively TRBD1 or TRBD2 (5 bases each). This CDR3 has 15 amino acids. Trimming took 6 bases from V and 1 from J, leaving 16 bases between them. Per the germline V gene, CDR1 is KGHSH and CDR2 is LQKENI. CDR3 residues: CASSAKGPSSYEQYF. The CDR3 DNA reads as TGTGCCAGCTCCGCAAAGGGACCCTCTTCCTACGAGCAGTACTTC.

The J gene is TRBJ2-1, the V gene TRBV2; weak D call: TRBD2 (5 bases). The CDR3 sequence is 16 residues long. V lost 0 bases and J lost 4, with 13 bases in between. The germline V gene encodes CDR1 SNHLY and CDR2 FYNNEI. The CDR3: CASSEALSAYYNEQFF. The DNA of the CDR3 is TGTGCCAGCAGTGAAGCTCTTAGCGCATATTACAATGAGCAGTTCTTC.

The chain carries TRBV9 and TRBJ2-1; either TRBD1 or TRBD2 may fit D (5 bases each). Per germline, CDR1 SGDLS and CDR2 YYNGEE. The CDR3 consists of 14 residues. Trimming took 0 bases from V and 9 from J, leaving 13 bases between them. The CDR3 region is CASSVDGGSGEQFF. The DNA of the CDR3 is TGTGCCAGCAGCGTAGATGGGGGAAGCGGTGAGCAGTTCTTC.

This chain uses TRBV5-4 with TRBJ1-2, with D possibly being TRBD1 (5 bases). The CDR3 runs 14 residues. V shed 0 bases and J shed 6 bases, with 12 bases lying between them. Germline V lookup: CDR1 SGHNT, CDR2 YYREEE (reference sequence). Here the CDR3 reads CASSLVRQGDGYTF. CDR3 DNA: TGTGCCAGCAGCTTGGTTCGGCAGGGCGATGGCTACACCTTC.

This clone has only one observation. The J gene is TRBJ2-1, the V gene TRBV5-8; 10 bases map to TRBD2. With V trimmed by 0 bases and J by 7 bases, 7 bases remained unmatched. In germline, CDR1 is SGHTS, CDR2 YDEGEE. This CDR3 spans 16 amino acids. The CDR3 nucleotides are TGTGCCAGCAGCTTGGGGAGGAGCGGGAGGGAGAATGAGCAGTTCTTC. Residues: CASSLGRSGRENEQFF.

This chain uses TRBV5-1 with TRBJ1-1; 7 positions agree with TRBD1. Germline V CDR1 and CDR2: SGHRS, YFSETQ. The CDR3 runs to 16 residues. V lost 3 bases, J lost 6 bases, and 14 bases stayed unmatched. This CDR3 is CASSWSTGRLRAEAFF. The CDR3 DNA is TGCGCCAGCAGCTGGTCGACAGGGCGCTTAAGGGCTGAAGCTTTCTTT. The entire variable domain, with the rest obtained from reference TRBV5-1 and TRBJ1-1, is as follows: KAGVTQTPRYLIKTRGQQVTLSCSPISGHRSVSWYQQTPGQGLQFLFEYFSETQRNKGNFPGRFSGRQFSNSRSEMNVSTLELGDSALYLCASSWSTGRLRAEAFFGQGTRLTVV.

The chain combines TRBV19 with TRBJ1-1; 10 bases fit TRBD1. The CDR3 runs to 14 residues. Looked up from germline, CDR1 is LNHDA and CDR2 is SQIVND (reference sequence). V lost 7 bases and J lost 7; bases outside the gene matches: 9. The CDR3 bases are TGTGCCAGTACCGGAGGGACAGGGGAAAGTGAAGCTTTCTTT. Translation gives CASTGGTGESEAFF.

The rearrangement links TRBV27 to TRBJ1-2; 7 nucleotides match TRBD1. This CDR3 has 17 residues. The germline V gene has CDR1 MNHEY and CDR2 SMNVEV (reference sequence). The ends lost 2 bases at V and 0 bases at J; junction bases unmatched: 9. The chain's CDR3 is CASSLGARDSTNYGYTF. As DNA, the CDR3 is TGTGCCAGCAGTTTAGGGGCCCGGGACAGCACTAACTATGGCTACACCTTC.

This clone was seen more than once but under ten times. The chain recombines TRBV5-4 with TRBJ1-6; TRBD1 matches at 7 bases. V shed 3 bases, J shed 7 bases, and the junction held 7 bases outside the gene matches. Germline V gene sequence: CDR1 SGHNT, CDR2 YYREEE (reference sequence). This CDR3 is 15 amino acids long. CDR3 in amino acids: CASSSSRDSNSPLHF. CDR3 DNA: TGTGCCAGCAGCTCGTCCCGGGACAGCAATTCACCCCTCCACTTT.

The rearrangement links TRBV6-5 to TRBJ1-4; TRBD1 might be the D (5 bases). The CDR3 consists of 16 residues. Germline loops: CDR1 MNHEY, CDR2 SVGAGI. Trimming stripped 0 bases from V and 5 bases from J, with 13 bases between. CDR3 loop: CASSYSWGPGNEKLFF. The CDR3 DNA reads as TGTGCCAGCAGTTACTCGTGGGGCCCGGGGAATGAAAAACTGTTTTTT.

Here the CDR3 reads CASSLLPGSDQPQHF. The CDR3 nucleotides are TGCGCCAGCAGCTTGCTCCCGGGAAGTGATCAGCCCCAGCATTTT. V and J are TRBV5-1 and TRBJ1-5; D gene uncertain. CDR1 SGHRS and CDR2 YFSETQ come from the germline V gene. This CDR3 region has 15 residues. V dropped 1 base and J dropped 5 bases, with 13 bases sitting between them.

The chain is built from TRBV5-6 and TRBJ1-3, with a possible D match to TRBD1 (5 bases). The germline V and J ends were trimmed by 4 bases and 0 bases, with 8 bases remaining between them. The CDR3 is 14 amino acids. The germline CDR1 and CDR2 sequences are SGHDT and YYEEEE. CDR3 sequence reads: CASSAGPSGNTIYF. The CDR3 DNA is TGTGCCAGCAGCGCGGGACCCTCTGGAAACACCATATATTTT.

The chain joins TRBV5-1 to TRBJ1-1, with D perhaps matching TRBD1 (5 bases). This CDR3 is built from 14 residues. Germline V CDR1 and CDR2: SGHRS, YFSETQ. V lost 1 base to trimming and J lost 3 bases, with 10 bases between them. The CDR3 protein is CASSLRVGDTEAFF. CDR3 nucleotide sequence: TGCGCCAGCAGCTTGAGGGTAGGGGACACTGAAGCTTTCTTT.

This sequence joins TRBV2 and TRBJ1-1, with a possible D match to TRBD1 (6 bases). Germline CDR1 is SNHLY and CDR2 is FYNNEI. This CDR3 comprises 13 residues. The V and J ends lost 6 bases and 0 bases respectively, with 8 bases between them. The CDR3 DNA sequence: TGTGCCAGCAGGGACAGCATGAACACTGAAGCTTTCTTT. Translation: CASRDSMNTEAFF.

The V gene is TRBV30, the J gene TRBJ1-1; tentative D call: TRBD1 (6 bases). Trimming removed 4 bases at V and 1 base at J, with 10 bases between. The CDR3 contains 13 residues. Germline CDR1 is GTSNPN and CDR2 is SVGIG (reference sequence). CDR3 protein: CAWKLQGNTEAFF. CDR3 DNA: TGTGCCTGGAAATTACAGGGGAACACTGAAGCTTTCTTT. Full variable domain (rest looked up from reference TRBV30 and TRBJ1-1): SQTIHQWPATLVQPVGSPLSLECTVEGTSNPNLYWYRQAAGRGLQLLFYSVGIGQISSEVPQNLSASRPQDRQFILSSKKLLLSDSGFYLCAWKLQGNTEAFFGQGTRLTVV.

This clone was found once. The chain employs TRBV11-2 and TRBJ2-2; no firm D call. Trimming took 5 bases from V and 5 from J, leaving 12 bases between them. CDR1 and CDR2 from the germline V gene are SGHAT and FQNNGV. This CDR3 region has 14 residues. CDR3 in DNA: TGTGCCAGCAGCCCCCGACCAGAAACCGGGGAGCTGTTTTTT. This gives the protein CASSPRPETGELFF.

J is TRBJ2-5 and V is TRBV30; tentative D call: TRBD2 (6 bases). CDR1 is GTSNPN and CDR2 is SVGIG in the germline V gene (reference sequence). The length of the CDR3 is 14 residues. V shed 4 bases and J shed 1 base, with 13 bases lying between them. Here the CDR3 reads CAWNSGLLQETQYF. The DNA of the CDR3 is TGTGCCTGGAACTCGGGACTGCTCCAAGAGACCCAGTACTTC.

The rearrangement links TRBV4-2 to TRBJ2-1; 10 positions agree with TRBD2. Trimming cost V 1 base and J 7 bases; bases outside gene matches: 7. The germline V gene encodes CDR1 LGHNA and CDR2 YNFKEQ. CDR3 length equals 16 residues. The CDR3 DNA is TGTGCCAGCAGCCAAGCCAAGCGGGGGGGTTTAAATGAGCAGTTCTTC. The encoded protein is CASSQAKRGGLNEQFF.

V gene TRBV5-1 combines with J gene TRBJ2-7, with D hard to call. Germline V gene lookup returns CDR1 SGHRS and CDR2 YFSETQ. V was shortened by 6 bases and J by 5 bases, with 15 bases between the two germline ends. CDR3 length: 13 residues. CDR3 sequence reads: CASNSVGSDEQYF. The CDR3 DNA reads TGCGCCAGCAACTCTGTGGGGTCCGACGAGCAGTACTTC. Combining the CDR3 with reference TRBV5-1 and TRBJ2-7 gives the whole variable domain KAGVTQTPRYLIKTRGQQVTLSCSPISGHRSVSWYQQTPGQGLQFLFEYFSETQRNKGNFPGRFSGRQFSNSRSEMNVSTLELGDSALYLCASNSVGSDEQYFGPGTRLTVT.

This clone appeared a single time. The V call is TRBV7-2, the J call TRBJ2-3; D might be TRBD2 (6 bases). The CDR3 loop spans 16 amino acids. Germline assignment: CDR1 SGHTA and CDR2 FQGNSA. Trimming stripped 1 base from V and 6 bases from J, with 17 bases between. CDR3: CASSLVSTSLMDTQYF. CDR3 DNA: TGTGCCAGCAGCTTAGTATCTACTAGCTTAATGGATACGCAGTATTTT.

The rearrangement uses TRBV5-1 and TRBJ1-2; 9 bases line up with TRBD1. Germline assignment: CDR1 SGHRS and CDR2 YFSETQ. With 2 bases clipped from V and 6 bases from J, the junction kept 2 bases outside the gene matches. This CDR3 region has 13 residues. In DNA form, the CDR3 reads TGCGCCAGCAGCTTACAGGGGGCGGATGGCTACACCTTC. It yields the protein CASSLQGADGYTF.

This clone was seen more than once but under ten times. The gene calls are TRBV6-6 and TRBJ1-2, with no clear D. Germline loops: CDR1 MNHNY, CDR2 SVGAGI (reference sequence). The CDR3 has 12 residues. The germline V and J ends were trimmed by 4 bases and 4 bases, with 7 bases remaining between them. The CDR3 reads CASSLDIYGYTF. CDR3 coding DNA: TGTGCCAGCAGTTTAGACATCTATGGCTACACCTTC.

The chain joins TRBV16 to TRBJ1-1; D ambiguous. CDR1 and CDR2 (germline): KGHSY, FQNENV. The V end was cut by 0 bases, the J end by 4 bases, with 6 bases between. The CDR3 loop spans 13 amino acids. The CDR3 nucleotides read TGTGCCAGCAGCCAATCTGGAGGCACTGAAGCTTTCTTT. As protein: CASSQSGGTEAFF.

This sequence joins TRBV6-5 and TRBJ2-5; 8 nucleotides line up with TRBD1. Per germline, CDR1 MNHEY and CDR2 SVGAGI. The CDR3 is 15 amino acids. The ends lost 6 bases at V and 11 bases at J; junction bases unmatched: 17. The CDR3 DNA reads as TGTGCCAGCAGCCAGACAGGGGATCCCTCGGTGGAGCAGTACTTC. It encodes CASSQTGDPSVEQYF.

This chain joins TRBV7-8 and TRBJ1-5, with D possibly matching TRBD1 (5 bases). From germline, CDR1 is SGHVS and CDR2 FQNEAQ. Trimming removed 7 bases at V and 3 bases at J, with 16 bases between. The CDR3 contains 15 residues. DNA for the CDR3: TGTGCCAGCATCCCCGGGACTGCCGTCAATCAGCCCCAGCATTTT. Amino acids: CASIPGTAVNQPQHF.

The chain is built from TRBV19 and TRBJ2-2; 12 nucleotides match TRBD2. The germline V gene encodes CDR1 LNHDA and CDR2 SQIVND (reference sequence). This CDR3 spans 17 amino acids. The V gene end was trimmed by 5 bases and the J gene end by 3 bases; junction bases not matched to a gene: 7. CDR3 nucleotides: TGTGCCAGTAGTTGGCTAGCGGGAGGGAAAGACACCGGGGAGCTGTTTTTT. Translated: CASSWLAGGKDTGELFF.